This entry describes one T cell receptor (beta chain). Its specificity is unknown. Sequencing used immunoSEQ version 4 in survey mode. Sequencing was performed with immunoSEQ multiplex PCR; in TCRdb, only in-frame clones are kept and a portion is missing. The sample lists 35,000 to 45,000 clones; under 90% were seen once. An overlapping HIV-1 Gag peptide pool stimulated these cells at approximately 1 ug/peptide/mL. CD40L-negative CD69-negative CD45RO-high memory CD4+ T cells were sorted as populations depleted of antigen-responding cells. This entry belongs to a study of persistence of HIV-infected CD4 T cells. Broader study findings: Bulk TCR data could not be restricted to HIV-1-infected CMV-responding cells. Degenerate expanded CDR3beta sequences were enriched among CMV- and Gag-responding cells.

V lost 7 bases and J lost 4; bases outside the gene matches: 11. This CDR3 region has 16 residues. In germline, CDR1 is MDHEN, CDR2 SYDVKM. The chain carries TRBV28 and TRBJ2-3, with 10 bases fitting TRBD1. This clonotype was obtained from an adult with HIV. The donor label of this sample is uncertain. Sequences were derived from cultured CD4+ T cells from PBMCs, sampled from a patient who received antiretroviral therapy. CDR3 sequence reads: CASTQRHGTGADTQYF. CDR3 in DNA: TGTGCCAGCACCCAAAGGCACGGGACAGGGGCAGATACGCAGTATTTT.